This TCR beta chain stems from a study of blood T cell repertoires in COVID-19. Some clones are missing from TCRdb's copy, which holds only in-frame ones; the method was immunoSEQ multiplex PCR. The repertoire holds around 300,000 clones, with more than 75% as singletons. The CDR3 extends over 13 amino acids. V was cut by 7 bases and J by 3 bases, with 12 bases left in between. Germline CDR1 is SNHLY and CDR2 is FYNNEI. The chain couples TRBV2 to TRBJ1-1; maybe TRBD1 (6 bases). What was sequenced was peripheral blood. The TCR comes from a man over 45 with active or convalescent COVID-19. CDR3 in amino acids: CASTRGWDTEAFF. DNA for the CDR3: TGTGCCAGCACGAGGGGGTGGGACACTGAAGCTTTCTTT. Combining the CDR3 with reference TRBV2 and TRBJ1-1 gives the whole variable domain EPEVTQTPSHQVTQMGQEVILRCVPISNHLYFYWYRQILGQKVEFLVSFYNNEISEKSEIFDDQFSVERPDGSNFTLKIRSTKLEDSAMYFCASTRGWDTEAFFGQGTRLTVV.